The 14 T cell receptor beta chains below come from one sample, sequenced in a study of post-analysis software for immune sequencing data. These TCRs are of unknown antigen specificity. General study findings and limits: Comparison of patients with controls showed a handful of TRBV segments more frequent in patients, TRBV5-6, TRBV5-1 and TRBV20-1 among them.

Researchers reported that TCR beta cDNA libraries carried unique molecular identifiers. TCRdb re-called the PCR reads with MiXCR, one entry per CDR3 protein. Among hundreds of thousands of distinct CDR3 sequences listed, about 32% were seen once. Sequences were obtained from blood. The receptors here all came from a girl between 10 and 17 years old with multiple sclerosis.

This clonotype was seen a few times. Here the CDR3 reads CASSQERVGTQYF. DNA for the CDR3: TGTGCCAGCAGCCAAGAAAGGGTCGGGACCCAGTACTTC. This sequence joins TRBV4-2 and TRBJ2-5; D call uncertain. V lost 0 bases to trimming and J lost 7 bases, with 9 bases between them. CDR1 is LGHNA, CDR2 YNFKEQ, per germline. This CDR3 comprises 13 residues.

DNA for the CDR3: TGTGCCACCAGTGACACCATAGCGGGGCGTGACTATGAGCAGTTCTTC. It specifies CATSDTIAGRDYEQFF. J is TRBJ2-1 and V is TRBV24-1; TRBD2 matches at 8 bases. The CDR3 contains 16 residues. V lost 4 bases, J lost 8 bases, and 12 bases stayed unmatched. Germline V lookup: CDR1 KGHDR, CDR2 SFDVKD.

This clonotype was seen a few times. This chain links TRBV7-2 with TRBJ2-1; D gene uncertain. The CDR3 contains 15 residues. The ends were cut back, 2 bases at V and 1 base at J, with 9 bases in the middle. Per the germline V gene, CDR1 is SGHTA and CDR2 is FQGNSA. CDR3 DNA: TGTGCCAGCAGCTTATCGGAAGGGTCCTACAATGAGCAGTTCTTC. Translated, it gives CASSLSEGSYNEQFF.

This chain joins TRBV29-1 and TRBJ2-6, with D perhaps matching TRBD2 (5 bases). The CDR3 extends over 15 amino acids. Germline V gene sequence: CDR1 SQVTM, CDR2 ANQGSEA. The ends were cut back, 1 base at V and 2 bases at J, with 9 bases in the middle. CDR3 amino acids: CSVEVRGAGANVLTF. CDR3 nucleotides: TGCAGCGTTGAAGTCCGGGGTGCTGGGGCCAACGTCCTGACTTTC.

The sample holds one count of this clonotype. The CDR3 nucleotides read TGCGCCAGCAGCTTTCCCCTCGAGGGAAATCCCGACTATGGCTACACCTTC. Encoded protein: CASSFPLEGNPDYGYTF. The V call is TRBV5-1, the J call TRBJ1-2; D is unresolved. The CDR3 consists of 17 residues. The V end was cut by 2 bases, the J end by 3 bases, with 20 bases between. Germline lookup yields CDR1 SGHRS and CDR2 YFSETQ.

Only a few counts were recorded for this clonotype. This chain joins TRBV20-1 and TRBJ2-1; D is unresolved. V was pared by 5 bases and J by 0 bases, with 11 bases between. Germline CDR1 DFQATT, CDR2 SNEGSKA (reference sequence). This CDR3 has 14 amino acids. CDR3 DNA sequence: TGCAGTGCTGCCCGGCAGAGCTCCTACAATGAGCAGTTCTTC. This codes for CSAARQSSYNEQFF.

V is TRBV29-1 and J is TRBJ2-2, with D possibly TRBD1 on 5 matching bases. This CDR3 spans 14 amino acids. Trimming removed 4 bases at V and 1 base at J, with 10 bases between. CDR1 is SQVTM and CDR2 is ANQGSEA in the germline V gene. CDR3 loop: CSVAGAGNTGELFF. In DNA form, the CDR3 reads TGCAGCGTTGCTGGGGCCGGGAACACCGGGGAGCTGTTTTTT.

The chain joins TRBV29-1 to TRBJ2-5; 11 nucleotides agree with TRBD2. The ends lost 2 bases at V and 0 bases at J; junction bases unmatched: 5. The CDR3 contains 16 residues. CDR1 and CDR2 (germline): SQVTM, ANQGSEA. Here the CDR3 DNA reads TGCAGCGTTGAACGACCGGGACTAGCGGACCAAGAGACCCAGTACTTC. This codes for CSVERPGLADQETQYF.

In this sample, this clonotype turned up a few times. This rearrangement joins TRBV28 to TRBJ2-7; D gene uncertain. The germline gives CDR1 MDHEN, CDR2 SYDVKM. V was clipped by 5 bases and J by 2 bases, with 13 bases between them. The CDR3 extends over 14 amino acids. The CDR3 is CASSTGGRTYEQYF. CDR3 in DNA: TGTGCCAGCAGTACGGGCGGCAGGACCTACGAGCAGTACTTC.

This chain links TRBV7-9 with TRBJ2-3; no clear D gene. The CDR3 runs 11 residues. With 10 bases removed from V and 6 bases from J, the gap between germline ends came to 11 bases. Looked up from germline, CDR1 is SEHNR and CDR2 is FQNEAQ (reference sequence). The DNA of the CDR3 is TGTGCCACAATCGAAGGGGATACGCAGTATTTT. Translated, it gives CATIEGDTQYF.

This clonotype has just a few counts. This CDR3 reads CASSLDRIPKGYGANVLTF. In DNA, the CDR3 is TGTGCCAGCTCACTCGACAGGATCCCGAAGGGGTACGGGGCCAACGTCCTGACTTTC. The chain is built from TRBV18 and TRBJ2-6; perhaps TRBD1 as D (6 bases). The V gene lost 4 bases and the J gene lost 4 bases, with 23 bases spanning the gap. CDR1 is KGHSH, CDR2 LQKENI, per germline. The CDR3 has 19 residues.

The chain carries TRBV20-1 and TRBJ1-5; the D is unclear. The V gene's germline CDR1 is DFQATT and CDR2 SNEGSKA (reference sequence). The CDR3 totals 16 residues. V shed 0 bases and J shed 0 bases, with 12 bases lying between them. The CDR3, as DNA: TGCAGTGCTAGAGATTCTTCGGGGTATAGCAATCAGCCCCAGCATTTT. Translated: CSARDSSGYSNQPQHF.

The chain couples TRBV4-3 to TRBJ1-4; no reliable D call. This CDR3 spans 14 amino acids. Germline assignment: CDR1 LGHNA and CDR2 YSLEER. V gave up 0 bases and J gave up 4 bases, with 6 bases separating them. CDR3 region: CASSQDRRNEKLFF. CDR3 nucleotides: TGCGCCAGCAGCCAAGATCGGCGTAATGAAAAACTGTTTTTT.

This clonotype was observed a handful of times. The V gene is TRBV11-2, the J gene TRBJ2-5; 7 positions agree with TRBD2. After removal of 5 bases from V and 0 bases from J, the junction contained 9 bases not matched to a gene. Per germline, CDR1 SGHAT and CDR2 FQNNGV. The CDR3 runs to 16 residues. CDR3 nucleotides: TGTGCCAGCAGCCTACGAGCGGGACCGTACCAAGAGACCCAGTACTTC. This encodes CASSLRAGPYQETQYF.